This T cell receptor (beta chain) was found in a study of memory CD8 T cells in hepatitis C reinfection. Overall study: Pre-reinfection samples were taken 55 to 20 weeks before detection.

The CDR3 runs 18 residues. Germline values: CDR1 MNHEY, CDR2 SMNVEV (reference sequence). The junction had 9 bases not matched to a gene; V was cut back by 6 bases and J by 0 bases. The repertoire was sequenced with immunoSEQ multiplex PCR; TCRdb's copy has only in-frame clones and lacks some. The sample yields approximately 51,000 clones, roughly nine tenths seen once. Documented time point: pre-reinfection, 55 to 20 weeks before reinfection detection. The sorted cells went straight to TCR sequencing with no prior in vitro expansion. At all three reinfection time points, viable CD3+ CD8+ CD45RO- cells from a couple of donors served as controls.

This chain joins TRBV27 and TRBJ2-6; 9 positions match TRBD1. Sequencing input: naive CD8+ T cells sorted from blood. The receptor was isolated from a man aged 18 to 30 with hepatitis C virus infection. In DNA form, the CDR3 reads TGTGCCAGCAGCTCCGGGACAGGGCAACTCTCTGGGGCCAACGTCCTGACTTTC. Its translation is CASSSGTGQLSGANVLTF.